The following is a T cell receptor beta chain sequence with its context. The entry originates in a study of control samples from healthy donors and cancer patients. Assay: immunoSEQ multiplex PCR; the TCRdb copy retains only in-frame clones and omits some. The table includes 120,000 to 150,000 clones, around 94% detected once. Unmatched junction bases numbered 18, after V lost 3 bases and J lost 4 bases. Germline V lookup: CDR1 LNHDA, CDR2 SQIVND (reference sequence). This CDR3 has 19 residues. Material for sequencing was blood. This TCR was recovered from a man aged 35 to 55 in good health. This chain joins TRBV19 and TRBJ1-5; TRBD1 agrees at 7 bases. The CDR3 here is CASSIRGGQRIRGNQPQHF. The CDR3 bases are TGTGCCAGTAGTATTCGAGGGGGACAGCGAATTCGAGGGAATCAGCCCCAGCATTTT.